This is a list of T cell receptor beta chains from one sample in a study of Graves' ophthalmopathy and Graves' hyperthyroidism. Via MiXCR, TCRdb re-called the multiplex PCR reads, giving one row per CDR3 protein. In the table there are over 150,000 distinct CDR3 sequences, 30% to 45% of which are singletons. The sequenced sample was peripheral blood. Receptors originate from a woman in her forties with Graves' ophthalmopathy. The CDR3 runs from the conserved cysteine through the conserved F or W. The D gene is left open where the match is weak. A clone size is listed for some rows: how often the clone was seen (once, few, many), or a class if it is expanded.

j_call: TRBJ1-2
d_call: TRBD1
cdr3_length: 16
v_call: TRBV19
clone_size: -
cdr3_nt: TGTGCCAGTAGTCCCCCCTGGGACAGCCATAACTATGGCTACACCTTC
cdr3_aa: CASSPPWDSHNYGYTF

j_call: TRBJ1-2
d_call: -
cdr3_length: 15
v_call: TRBV7-2
clone_size: many
cdr3_nt: TGTGCCAGCAGTTCAACAGGGTGGCCCAACTATGGCTACACCTTC
cdr3_aa: CASSSTGWPNYGYTF

j_call: TRBJ1-2
d_call: TRBD1
cdr3_length: 14
v_call: TRBV28
clone_size: -
cdr3_nt: TGTGCCAGCAGTTCCGGACAGGGGGCAGGTGGCTACACCTTC
cdr3_aa: CASSSGQGAGGYTF

j_call: TRBJ1-1
d_call: -
cdr3_length: 13
v_call: TRBV12-3/TRBV12-4
clone_size: once
cdr3_nt: TGTGCCAGCAGTGAAGTCCGTGACACTGAAGCTTTCTTT
cdr3_aa: CASSEVRDTEAFF

j_call: TRBJ1-2
d_call: TRBD1
cdr3_length: 15
v_call: TRBV27
clone_size: -
cdr3_nt: TGTGCCAGCAGTCTACAGGGGGGGTTCAACTATGGCTACACCTTC
cdr3_aa: CASSLQGGFNYGYTF

j_call: TRBJ1-5
d_call: -
cdr3_length: 14
v_call: TRBV7-8
clone_size: many
cdr3_nt: TGTGCCAGCAGCTTAGTGGACAGTTATCAGCCCCAGCATTTT
cdr3_aa: CASSLVDSYQPQHF

j_call: TRBJ1-2
d_call: -
cdr3_length: 12
v_call: TRBV7-9
clone_size: many
cdr3_nt: TGTGCCAGCAGCTTAGTGGCGGCTGGCTACACCTTC
cdr3_aa: CASSLVAAGYTF

j_call: TRBJ1-5
d_call: -
cdr3_length: 13
v_call: TRBV12-3/TRBV12-4
clone_size: many
cdr3_nt: TGTGCCAGCCAACAGAACAACAATCAGCCCCAGCATTTT
cdr3_aa: CASQQNNNQPQHF

j_call: TRBJ2-7
d_call: -
cdr3_length: 15
v_call: TRBV7-2
clone_size: -
cdr3_nt: TGTGCCAGCAGCTTAGCGGTTGCGGGACCCTACGAGCAGTACTTC
cdr3_aa: CASSLAVAGPYEQYF

j_call: TRBJ2-7
d_call: TRBD1
cdr3_length: 14
v_call: TRBV30
clone_size: many
cdr3_nt: TGTGCCTGGAGTAGGGGGACAGGGGGCCCCGAGCAGTACTTC
cdr3_aa: CAWSRGTGGPEQYF

j_call: TRBJ1-2
d_call: TRBD1
cdr3_length: 15
v_call: TRBV7-2
clone_size: many
cdr3_nt: TGTGCCAGCAGCTTTCGGACAGGGTCCCGTTATGGCTACACCTTC
cdr3_aa: CASSFRTGSRYGYTF

j_call: TRBJ1-2
d_call: -
cdr3_length: 13
v_call: TRBV14
clone_size: many
cdr3_nt: TGTGCCAGCAGCCTAGACCGAATCTATGGCTACACCTTC
cdr3_aa: CASSLDRIYGYTF

j_call: TRBJ1-1
d_call: -
cdr3_length: 13
v_call: TRBV20-1
clone_size: many
cdr3_nt: TGCAGTGCTGAACAGGGTTCATCCCTTGAAGCTTTCTTT
cdr3_aa: CSAEQGSSLEAFF

j_call: TRBJ1-2
d_call: -
cdr3_length: 14
v_call: TRBV5-1
clone_size: many
cdr3_nt: TGCGCCAGCAGCTTGATCGGGGATGCTGATGGCTACACCTTC
cdr3_aa: CASSLIGDADGYTF

j_call: TRBJ2-2
d_call: TRBD2
cdr3_length: 17
v_call: TRBV27
clone_size: -
cdr3_nt: TGTGCCAGCAGTATACTAGCGGGAGGGCCGTTGGCCGGGGAGCTGTTTTTT
cdr3_aa: CASSILAGGPLAGELFF

j_call: TRBJ1-2
d_call: -
cdr3_length: 13
v_call: TRBV14
clone_size: many
cdr3_nt: TGTGCCAGCAGCCAAGCAGGGAACTATGGCTACACCTTC
cdr3_aa: CASSQAGNYGYTF

j_call: TRBJ2-5
d_call: -
cdr3_length: 13
v_call: TRBV30
clone_size: many
cdr3_nt: TGTGCCTGGAGTCCAGGGGCCCAAGAGACCCAGTACTTC
cdr3_aa: CAWSPGAQETQYF